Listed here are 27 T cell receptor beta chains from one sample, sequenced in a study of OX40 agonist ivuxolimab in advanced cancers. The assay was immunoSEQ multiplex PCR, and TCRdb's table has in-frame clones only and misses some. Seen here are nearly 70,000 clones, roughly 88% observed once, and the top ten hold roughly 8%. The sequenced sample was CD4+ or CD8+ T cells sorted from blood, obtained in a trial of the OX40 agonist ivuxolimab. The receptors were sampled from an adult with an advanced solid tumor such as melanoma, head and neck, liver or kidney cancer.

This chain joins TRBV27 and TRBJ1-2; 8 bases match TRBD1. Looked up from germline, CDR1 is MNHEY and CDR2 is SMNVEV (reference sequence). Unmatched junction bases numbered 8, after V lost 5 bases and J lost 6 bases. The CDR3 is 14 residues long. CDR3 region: CASSNRQGMDGYTF. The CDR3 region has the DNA TGTGCCAGCAGTAACAGACAGGGGATGGATGGCTACACCTTC.

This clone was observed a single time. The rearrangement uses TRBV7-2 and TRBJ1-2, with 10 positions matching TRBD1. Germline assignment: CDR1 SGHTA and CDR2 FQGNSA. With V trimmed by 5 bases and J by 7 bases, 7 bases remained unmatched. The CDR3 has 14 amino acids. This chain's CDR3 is CASSKDRGIVGYTF. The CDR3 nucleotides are TGTGCCAGCAGCAAGGACAGGGGGATAGTTGGCTACACCTTC. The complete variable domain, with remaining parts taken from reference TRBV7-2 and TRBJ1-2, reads GAGVSQSPSNKVTEKGKDVELRCDPISGHTALYWYRQSLGQGLEFLIYFQGNSAPDKSGLPSDRFSAERTGGSVSTLTIQRTQQEDSAVYLCASSKDRGIVGYTFGSGTRLTVV.

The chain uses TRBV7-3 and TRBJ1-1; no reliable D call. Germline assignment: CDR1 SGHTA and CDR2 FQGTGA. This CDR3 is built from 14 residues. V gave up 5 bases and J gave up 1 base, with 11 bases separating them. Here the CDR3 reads CASSISPGNTEAFF. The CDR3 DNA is TGTGCCAGCAGCATTAGTCCAGGGAACACTGAAGCTTTCTTT.

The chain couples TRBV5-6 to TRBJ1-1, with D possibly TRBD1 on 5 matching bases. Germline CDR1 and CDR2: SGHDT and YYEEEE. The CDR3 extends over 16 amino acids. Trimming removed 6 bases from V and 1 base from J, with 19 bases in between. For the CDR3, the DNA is TGTGCCAGCAACCATTTGAAATGGGACCCGAACACTGAAGCTTTCTTT. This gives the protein CASNHLKWDPNTEAFF.

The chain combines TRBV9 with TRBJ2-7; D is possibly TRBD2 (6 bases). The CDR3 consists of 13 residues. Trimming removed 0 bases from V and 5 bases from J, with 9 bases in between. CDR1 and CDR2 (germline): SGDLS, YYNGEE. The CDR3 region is CASSVEEGHEQYF. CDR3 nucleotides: TGTGCCAGCAGCGTAGAGGAGGGCCACGAGCAGTACTTC.

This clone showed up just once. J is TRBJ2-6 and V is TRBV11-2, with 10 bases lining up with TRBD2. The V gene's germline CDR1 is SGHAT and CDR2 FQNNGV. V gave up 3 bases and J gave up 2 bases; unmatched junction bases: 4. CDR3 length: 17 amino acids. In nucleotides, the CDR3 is TGTGCCAGCAGCTTGACTAGCGGGTCGGCTGGGGCCAACGTCCTGACTTTC. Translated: CASSLTSGSAGANVLTF.

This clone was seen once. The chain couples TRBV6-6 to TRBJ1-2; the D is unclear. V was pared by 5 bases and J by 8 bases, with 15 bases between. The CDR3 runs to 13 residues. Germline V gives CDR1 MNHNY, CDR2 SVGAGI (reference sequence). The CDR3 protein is CASSRTPSRGYTF. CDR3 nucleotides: TGTGCCAGCAGTAGGACCCCGTCTAGGGGCTACACCTTC.

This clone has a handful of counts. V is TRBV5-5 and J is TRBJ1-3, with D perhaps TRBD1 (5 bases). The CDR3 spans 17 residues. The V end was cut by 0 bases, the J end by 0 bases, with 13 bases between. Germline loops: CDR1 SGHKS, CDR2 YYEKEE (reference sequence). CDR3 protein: CASSLAEGTLSGNTIYF. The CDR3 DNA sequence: TGTGCCAGCAGCTTGGCCGAAGGGACCCTCTCTGGAAACACCATATATTTT. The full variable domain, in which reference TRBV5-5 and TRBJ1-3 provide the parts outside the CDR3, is DAGVTQSPTHLIKTRGQQVTLRCSPISGHKSVSWYQQVLGQGPQFIFQYYEKEERGRGNFPDRFSARQFPNYSSELNVNALLLGDSALYLCASSLAEGTLSGNTIYFGEGSWLTVV.

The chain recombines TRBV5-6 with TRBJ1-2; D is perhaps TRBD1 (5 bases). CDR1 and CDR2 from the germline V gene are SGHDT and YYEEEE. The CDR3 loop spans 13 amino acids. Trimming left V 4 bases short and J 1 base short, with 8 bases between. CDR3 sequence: CASSPTVNYGYTF. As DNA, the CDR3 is TGTGCCAGCAGCCCGACAGTTAACTATGGCTACACCTTC.

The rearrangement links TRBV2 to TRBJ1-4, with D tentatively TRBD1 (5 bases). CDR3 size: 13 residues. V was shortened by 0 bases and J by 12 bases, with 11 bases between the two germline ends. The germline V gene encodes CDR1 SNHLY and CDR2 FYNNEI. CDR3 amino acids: CASSEAFTGQLFF. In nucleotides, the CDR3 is TGTGCCAGCAGTGAAGCTTTCACGGGACAACTGTTTTTT. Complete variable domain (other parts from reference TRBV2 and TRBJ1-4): EPEVTQTPSHQVTQMGQEVILRCVPISNHLYFYWYRQILGQKVEFLVSFYNNEISEKSEIFDDQFSVERPDGSNFTLKIRSTKLEDSAMYFCASSEAFTGQLFFGSGTQLSVL.

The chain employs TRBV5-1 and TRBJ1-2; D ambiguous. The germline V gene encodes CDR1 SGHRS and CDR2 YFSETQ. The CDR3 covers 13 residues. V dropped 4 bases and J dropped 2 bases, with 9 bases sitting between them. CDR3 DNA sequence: TGCGCCAGCAGCCAATCAGGCAACTATGGCTACACCTTC. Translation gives CASSQSGNYGYTF.

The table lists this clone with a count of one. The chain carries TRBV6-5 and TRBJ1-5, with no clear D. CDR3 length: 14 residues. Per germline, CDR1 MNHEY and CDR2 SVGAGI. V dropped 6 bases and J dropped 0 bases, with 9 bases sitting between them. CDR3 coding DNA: TGTGCCAGCAGGCCGGATGTTAGCAATCAGCCCCAGCATTTT. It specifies CASRPDVSNQPQHF.

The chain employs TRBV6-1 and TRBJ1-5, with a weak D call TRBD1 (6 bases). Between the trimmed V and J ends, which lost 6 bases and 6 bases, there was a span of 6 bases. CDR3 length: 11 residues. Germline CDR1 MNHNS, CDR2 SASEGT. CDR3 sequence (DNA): TGTGCCAGCAGACAGGGTCAGCCCCAGCATTTT. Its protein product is CASRQGQPQHF.

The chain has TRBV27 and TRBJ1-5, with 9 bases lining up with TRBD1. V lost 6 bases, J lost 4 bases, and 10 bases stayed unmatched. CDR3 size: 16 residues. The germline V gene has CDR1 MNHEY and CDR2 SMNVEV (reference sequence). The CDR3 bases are TGTGCCAGCAGCCGTATATTCGACAGGGGGAATCAGCCCCAGCATTTT. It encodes CASSRIFDRGNQPQHF.

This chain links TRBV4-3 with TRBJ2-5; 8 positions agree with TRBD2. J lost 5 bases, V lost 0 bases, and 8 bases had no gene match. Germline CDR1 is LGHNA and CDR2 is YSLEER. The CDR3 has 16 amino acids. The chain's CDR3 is CASSQDAGGAGETQYF. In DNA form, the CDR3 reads TGCGCCAGCAGCCAAGATGCGGGGGGCGCAGGGGAGACCCAGTACTTC.

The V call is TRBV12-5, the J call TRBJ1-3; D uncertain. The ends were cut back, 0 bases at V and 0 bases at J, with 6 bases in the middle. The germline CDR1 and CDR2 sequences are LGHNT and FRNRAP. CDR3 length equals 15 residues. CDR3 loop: CASGLVRSSGNTIYF. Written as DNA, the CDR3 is TGTGCTAGTGGTTTGGTCCGGAGCTCTGGAAACACCATATATTTT.

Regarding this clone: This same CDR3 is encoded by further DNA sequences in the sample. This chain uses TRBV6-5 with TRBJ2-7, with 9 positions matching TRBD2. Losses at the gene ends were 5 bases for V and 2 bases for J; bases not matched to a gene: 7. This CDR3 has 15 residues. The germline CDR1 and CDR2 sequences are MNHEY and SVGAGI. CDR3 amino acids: CASSRGLAGAYEQYF. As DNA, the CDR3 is TGTGCCAGCAGTCGGGGACTAGCAGGGGCCTACGAGCAGTACTTC.

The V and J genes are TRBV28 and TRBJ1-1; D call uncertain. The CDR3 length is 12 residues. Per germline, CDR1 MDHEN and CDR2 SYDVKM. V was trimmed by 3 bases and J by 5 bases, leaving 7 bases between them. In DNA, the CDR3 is TGTGCCAGCAGTTTCTCGTCTACTGAAGCTTTCTTT. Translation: CASSFSSTEAFF.

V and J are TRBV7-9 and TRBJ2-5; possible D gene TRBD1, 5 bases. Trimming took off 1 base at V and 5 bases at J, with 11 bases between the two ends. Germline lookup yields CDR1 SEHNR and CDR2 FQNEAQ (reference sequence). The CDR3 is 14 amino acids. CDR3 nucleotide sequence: TGTGCCAGCAGCTTAGACAGGAGTGGGGAGACCCAGTACTTC. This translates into CASSLDRSGETQYF.

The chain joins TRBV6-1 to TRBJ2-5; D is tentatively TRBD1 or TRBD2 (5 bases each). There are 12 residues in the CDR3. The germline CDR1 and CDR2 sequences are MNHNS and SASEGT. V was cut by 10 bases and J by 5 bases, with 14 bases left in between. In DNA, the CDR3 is TGTGCCACTCAAGAGGGGCGGGAGACCCAGTACTTC. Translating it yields CATQEGRETQYF.

CDR3 coding DNA: TGTGCCAGCAGTTTTTTACCCCAGGGCTACACCTTC. Protein: CASSFLPQGYTF. The genes are TRBV28 and TRBJ1-2; D remains unclear. The V end was cut by 3 bases, the J end by 8 bases, with 10 bases between. The CDR3 totals 12 residues. The germline CDR1 and CDR2 sequences are MDHEN and SYDVKM.

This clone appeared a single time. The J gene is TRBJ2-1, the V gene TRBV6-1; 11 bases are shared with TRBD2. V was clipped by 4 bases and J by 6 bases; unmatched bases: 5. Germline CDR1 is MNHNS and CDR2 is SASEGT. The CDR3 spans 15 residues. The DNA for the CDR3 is TGTGCCAGCAGTGCCCGGACTAGCGGGCTCAATGAGCAGTTCTTC. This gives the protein CASSARTSGLNEQFF.

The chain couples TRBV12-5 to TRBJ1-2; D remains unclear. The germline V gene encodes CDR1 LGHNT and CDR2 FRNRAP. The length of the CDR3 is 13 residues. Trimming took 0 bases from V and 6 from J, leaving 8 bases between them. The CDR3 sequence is CASGLVTVHGYTF. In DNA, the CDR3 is TGTGCTAGTGGTTTGGTAACAGTTCATGGCTACACCTTC.

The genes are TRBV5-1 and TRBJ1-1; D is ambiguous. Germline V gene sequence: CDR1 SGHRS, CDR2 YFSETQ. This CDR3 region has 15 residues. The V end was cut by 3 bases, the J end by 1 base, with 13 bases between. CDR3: CASSSQGGGNTEAFF. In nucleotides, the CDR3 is TGCGCCAGCAGCTCCCAAGGAGGCGGGAACACTGAAGCTTTCTTT.

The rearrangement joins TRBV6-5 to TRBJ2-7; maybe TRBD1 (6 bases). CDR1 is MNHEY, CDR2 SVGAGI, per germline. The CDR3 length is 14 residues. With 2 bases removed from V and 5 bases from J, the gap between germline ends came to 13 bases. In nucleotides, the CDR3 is TGTGCCAGCAGTTACGTAGGGGGAGCCAACGAGCAGTACTTC. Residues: CASSYVGGANEQYF.

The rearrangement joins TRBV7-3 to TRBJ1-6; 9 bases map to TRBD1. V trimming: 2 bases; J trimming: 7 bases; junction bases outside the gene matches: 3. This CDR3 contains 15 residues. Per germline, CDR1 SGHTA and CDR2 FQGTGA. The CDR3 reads CASSLWGQGNSPLHF. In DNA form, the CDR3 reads TGTGCCAGCAGCTTATGGGGACAGGGAAATTCACCCCTCCACTTT. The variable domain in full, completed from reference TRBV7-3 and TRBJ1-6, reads GAGVSQTPSNKVTEKGKYVELRCDPISGHTALYWYRQSLGQGPEFLIYFQGTGAADDSGLPNDRFFAVRPEGSVSTLKIQRTERGDSAVYLCASSLWGQGNSPLHFGNGTRLTVT.

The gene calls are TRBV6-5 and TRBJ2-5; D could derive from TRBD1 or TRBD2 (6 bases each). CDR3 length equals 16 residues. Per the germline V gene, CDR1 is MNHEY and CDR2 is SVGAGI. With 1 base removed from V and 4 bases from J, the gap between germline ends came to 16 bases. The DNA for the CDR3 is TGTGCCAGCAGTTACTTGAGAGGGGGGTTTCGAGAGACCCAGTACTTC. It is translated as CASSYLRGGFRETQYF.